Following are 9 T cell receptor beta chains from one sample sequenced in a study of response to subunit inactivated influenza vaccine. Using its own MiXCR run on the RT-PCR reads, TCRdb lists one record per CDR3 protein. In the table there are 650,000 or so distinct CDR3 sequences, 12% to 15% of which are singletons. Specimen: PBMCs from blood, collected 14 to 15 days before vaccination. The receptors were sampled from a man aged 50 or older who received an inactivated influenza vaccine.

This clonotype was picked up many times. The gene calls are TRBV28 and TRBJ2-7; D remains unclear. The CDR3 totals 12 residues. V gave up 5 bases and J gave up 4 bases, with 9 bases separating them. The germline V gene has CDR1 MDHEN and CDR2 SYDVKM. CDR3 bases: TGTGCCAGCAGTCACGGCCCTTACGAGCAGTACTTC. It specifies CASSHGPYEQYF.

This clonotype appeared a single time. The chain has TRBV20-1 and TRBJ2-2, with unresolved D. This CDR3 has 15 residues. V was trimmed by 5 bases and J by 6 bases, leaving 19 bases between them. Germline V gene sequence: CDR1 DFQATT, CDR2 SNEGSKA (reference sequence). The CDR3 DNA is TGCAGTGCTCAGTGGTCCTCTGATCGGTCCGGGGAGCTGTTTTTT. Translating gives CSAQWSSDRSGELFF.

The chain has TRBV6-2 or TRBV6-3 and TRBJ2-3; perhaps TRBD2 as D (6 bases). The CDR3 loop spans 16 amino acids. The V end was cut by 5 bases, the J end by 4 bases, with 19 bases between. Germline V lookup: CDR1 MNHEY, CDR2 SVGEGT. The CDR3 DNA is TGTGCCAGCAGTAGCCGACCTGTCGGGGGTCCAGATACGCAGTATTTT. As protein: CASSSRPVGGPDTQYF.

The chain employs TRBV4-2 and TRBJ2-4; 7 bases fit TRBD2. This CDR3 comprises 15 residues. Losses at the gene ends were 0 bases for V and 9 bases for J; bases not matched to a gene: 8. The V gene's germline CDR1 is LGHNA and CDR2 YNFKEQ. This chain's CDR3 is CASSQEGVPGGIQYF. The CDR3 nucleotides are TGTGCCAGCAGCCAAGAGGGCGTCCCGGGGGGCATTCAGTACTTC.

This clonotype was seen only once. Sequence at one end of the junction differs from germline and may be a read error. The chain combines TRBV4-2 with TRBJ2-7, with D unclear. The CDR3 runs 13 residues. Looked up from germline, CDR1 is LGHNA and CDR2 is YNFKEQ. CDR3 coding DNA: TGTGCCATCAGCCCCGGGCTCCCCTGCGAGCAGTACTTC. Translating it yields CAISPGLPCEQYF.

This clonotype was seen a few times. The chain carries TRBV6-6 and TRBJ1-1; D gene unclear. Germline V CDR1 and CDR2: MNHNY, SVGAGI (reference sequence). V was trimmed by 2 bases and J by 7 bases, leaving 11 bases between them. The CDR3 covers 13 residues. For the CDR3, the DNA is TGTGCCAGCAGTTACGGAAGGATAGGTGAAGCTTTCTTT. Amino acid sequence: CASSYGRIGEAFF.

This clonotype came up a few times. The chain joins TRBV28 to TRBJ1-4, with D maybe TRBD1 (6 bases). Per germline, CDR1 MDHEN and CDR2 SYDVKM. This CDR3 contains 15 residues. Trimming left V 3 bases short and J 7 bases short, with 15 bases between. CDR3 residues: CASSLSTGTSEKLFF. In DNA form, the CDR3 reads TGTGCCAGCAGTTTGTCGACAGGTACGAGTGAAAAACTGTTTTTT.

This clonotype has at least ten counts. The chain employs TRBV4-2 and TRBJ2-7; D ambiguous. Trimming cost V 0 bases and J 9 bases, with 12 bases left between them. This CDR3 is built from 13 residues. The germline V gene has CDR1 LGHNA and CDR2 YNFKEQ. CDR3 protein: CASSQDFTTAQYF. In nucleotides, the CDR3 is TGTGCCAGCAGCCAAGATTTTACTACCGCGCAGTACTTC.

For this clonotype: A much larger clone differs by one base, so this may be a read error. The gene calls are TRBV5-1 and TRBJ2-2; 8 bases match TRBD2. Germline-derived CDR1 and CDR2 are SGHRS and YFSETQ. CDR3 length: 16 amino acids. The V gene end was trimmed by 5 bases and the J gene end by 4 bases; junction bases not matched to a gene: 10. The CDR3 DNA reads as TGCGCCAGCAGATTGACAGCGGGGGAGATCACCGGGGAGCTGTTTTTT. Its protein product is CASRLTAGEITGELFF.